This T cell receptor (beta chain) was captured by sequencing in a study of response to subunit inactivated influenza vaccine. In this sample, this clonotype turned up a few times. TCRdb itself ran the RT-PCR reads through MiXCR, one entry per CDR3 protein. The table lists about 570,000 distinct CDR3 sequences, approximately 10% of them singletons, with roughly 9.6% in the top ten. This sample also appeared in a second study, on T cells expressing NK-cell markers. As that report states: Libraries used 5'RACE template switching adding universal primer site and UMIs. Nothing established the HCMV specificity of expanded NKG2C+ T cell clones.

This TCR was recovered from a man aged 50 to 60 who received an inactivated influenza vaccine. The sequencing used PBMCs from blood, collected on the day of vaccination.

The CDR3 DNA sequence: TGTGCCAGCAGTTACCCCCCCCAGTCCTACGAGCAGTACTTC. Its protein is CASSYPPQSYEQYF. The chain couples TRBV6-2 or TRBV6-3 to TRBJ2-7; D gene unclear. The germline V gene encodes CDR1 MNHEY and CDR2 SVGEGT. V was trimmed by 2 bases and J by 1 base, leaving 9 bases between them. The CDR3 has 14 amino acids.